This T cell receptor beta chain comes out of a study of neoadjuvant anti-PD-1 for oral cavity cancer. Generated by immunoSEQ multiplex PCR, the TCRdb table keeps only in-frame clones and is missing some. This sample has about 12,000 clones, with less than 70% found just once. Germline CDR1 and CDR2: MNHEY and SMNVEV (reference sequence). The CDR3 extends over 15 amino acids. V lost 3 bases to trimming and J lost 3 bases, with 13 bases between them. The sequence was collected from a person between 40 and 85 years old with oral cavity squamous cell carcinoma. The donor label of this sample is uncertain. This rearrangement joins TRBV27 to TRBJ2-3; D unclear. The sequenced sample was tumor tissue, obtained before nivolumab (anti-PD-1) treatment. The CDR3 here is CASSFGDPTTDTQYF. DNA of the CDR3: TGTGCCAGCAGTTTTGGAGACCCAACGACAGATACGCAGTATTTT.